Each of the 16 T cell receptor beta chains below was sequenced from the same sample in a study of chemoradiotherapy in HPV16-positive cancers. The assay was immunoSEQ multiplex PCR, and TCRdb's table has in-frame clones only and misses some. The sample holds about 6,600 clones; approximately 79% are singletons and the top ten take about 8%. Sample: tumor tissue, taken from a patient who underwent chemoradiotherapy. Receptors originate from a human donor with HPV-associated anogenital cancer.

The chain has TRBV4-3 and TRBJ2-7; 8 bases are a match to TRBD2. The CDR3 is 15 amino acids. Germline V lookup: CDR1 LGHNA, CDR2 YSLEER. J was trimmed by 3 bases and V by 4 bases; bases with no gene match: 8. CDR3 nucleotide sequence: TGCGCCAGCAGCCCGGGAGCGGGGGTCGGCTACGAGCAGTACTTC. It is translated as CASSPGAGVGYEQYF.

V is TRBV7-2 and J is TRBJ2-7; D remains unclear. V dropped 6 bases and J dropped 0 bases, with 9 bases sitting between them. CDR1 is SGHTA and CDR2 is FQGNSA in the germline V gene. This CDR3 region has 13 residues. CDR3 nucleotide sequence: TGTGCCAGCAGGATAGGGTTCTCCTACGAGCAGTACTTC. This sequence encodes CASRIGFSYEQYF. The full variable domain, completed using reference TRBV7-2 and TRBJ2-7, is GAGVSQSPSNKVTEKGKDVELRCDPISGHTALYWYRQSLGQGLEFLIYFQGNSAPDKSGLPSDRFSAERTGGSVSTLTIQRTQQEDSAVYLCASRIGFSYEQYFGPGTRLTVT.

This chain links TRBV4-3 with TRBJ2-7; D is unresolved. This CDR3 has 15 residues. Trimming left V 0 bases short and J 4 bases short, with 13 bases between. CDR1 is LGHNA, CDR2 YSLEER, per germline. The CDR3: CASSQDRRKGYEQYF. The CDR3 region has the DNA TGCGCCAGCAGCCAAGATAGGCGGAAGGGTTACGAGCAGTACTTC.

V gene TRBV27 combines with J gene TRBJ1-2; a weak D match, TRBD1 (5 bases). V was clipped by 6 bases and J by 2 bases, with 16 bases between them. Per germline, CDR1 MNHEY and CDR2 SMNVEV (reference sequence). The CDR3 totals 15 residues. Here the CDR3 reads CASRIGAEPNYGYTF. In DNA, the CDR3 is TGTGCCAGCAGGATAGGGGCAGAACCGAACTATGGCTACACCTTC.

V and J are TRBV6-1 and TRBJ1-2; 8 nucleotides line up with TRBD1. The germline V gene encodes CDR1 MNHNS and CDR2 SASEGT. V shed 2 bases, J shed 7 bases, and the junction held 18 bases outside the gene matches. The CDR3 length is 18 residues. The CDR3 loop reads CASSEPAAGGIKVRGYTF. The CDR3 nucleotides read TGTGCCAGCAGTGAACCGGCGGCAGGGGGCATTAAGGTCCGTGGCTACACCTTC.

The chain uses TRBV27 and TRBJ2-3; 10 bases align to TRBD2. CDR1 is MNHEY, CDR2 SMNVEV, per germline (reference sequence). The CDR3 is made up of 15 amino acids. V dropped 3 bases and J dropped 6; count of bases not matched to a gene: 6. CDR3 in amino acids: CASSFSGGVLDTQYF. The CDR3 DNA follows: TGTGCCAGCAGTTTCAGCGGGGGGGTTTTGGATACGCAGTATTTT.

The DNA for the CDR3 is TGTGCCAGCAGACCTGAAGGACAGTTGGGGGCCAACGTCCTGACTTTC. It specifies CASRPEGQLGANVLTF. The V and J genes are TRBV27 and TRBJ2-6; D might be TRBD1 (6 bases). Germline loops: CDR1 MNHEY, CDR2 SMNVEV (reference sequence). The V and J ends lost 6 bases and 4 bases respectively, with 16 bases between them. The CDR3 has 16 amino acids.

The chain couples TRBV7-2 to TRBJ2-3; D remains ambiguous. V gave up 5 bases and J gave up 1 base, with 1 base separating them. Germline V gene lookup returns CDR1 SGHTA and CDR2 FQGNSA. This CDR3 region has 11 residues. The CDR3 bases are TGTGCCAGCAGCCGCACAGATACGCAGTATTTT. It encodes CASSRTDTQYF.

J is TRBJ2-3 and V is TRBV7-3, with 7 bases lining up with TRBD2. Germline assignment: CDR1 SGHTA and CDR2 FQGTGA. J gave up 3 bases and V 1 base, and 4 bases lay outside the gene matches. The CDR3 sequence is 15 residues long. The DNA of the CDR3 is TGTGCCAGCAGCTTAAGTCTGGGAGGGACAGATACGCAGTATTTT. Its translation is CASSLSLGGTDTQYF.

The gene calls are TRBV28 and TRBJ1-2; tentatively, D is TRBD1 (6 bases). CDR1 is MDHEN and CDR2 is SYDVKM in the germline V gene. Deletions cut 4 bases from V and 4 bases from J, with 19 bases between. This CDR3 comprises 16 residues. The CDR3 DNA sequence: TGTGCCAGCAGTTCACCGACAAGGGGGGCAAGCTATGGCTACACCTTC. This encodes CASSSPTRGASYGYTF.

This chain uses TRBV5-6 with TRBJ1-3; 11 positions match TRBD1. The length of the CDR3 is 16 residues. Germline V gene lookup returns CDR1 SGHDT and CDR2 YYEEEE. V was pared by 3 bases and J by 2 bases, with 4 bases of the junction left unmatched. The CDR3 loop is CASSWGTGGAGNTIYF. The DNA of the CDR3 is TGTGCCAGCAGCTGGGGGACAGGGGGTGCTGGAAACACCATATATTTT.

This clone was seen once. The chain carries TRBV6-1 and TRBJ1-1, with TRBD1 matching 7 bases. Trimming took 7 bases from V and 3 from J; bases not matched to a gene: 8. This CDR3 contains 14 residues. Germline assignment: CDR1 MNHNS and CDR2 SASEGT. DNA of the CDR3: TGTGCCAGCATATCTGACAGGGCCCACACTGAAGCTTTCTTT. The encoded protein is CASISDRAHTEAFF.

This rearrangement joins TRBV29-1 to TRBJ1-1; a weak D match, TRBD1 (6 bases). The V and J ends lost 2 bases and 1 base respectively, with 11 bases between them. The CDR3 is 14 amino acids. The germline gives CDR1 SQVTM, CDR2 ANQGSEA. CDR3 region: CSVEFTGPNTEAFF. In DNA form, the CDR3 reads TGCAGCGTTGAATTTACAGGGCCGAACACTGAAGCTTTCTTT. The variable domain in full, with the rest retrieved from reference TRBV29-1 and TRBJ1-1, is SAVISQKPSRDICQRGTSLTIQCQVDSQVTMMFWYRQQPGQSLTLIATANQGSEATYESGFVIDKFPISRPNLTFSTLTVSNMSPEDSSIYLCSVEFTGPNTEAFFGQGTRLTVV.

In the case of this clone: The same CDR3 also results from other DNA sequences found in this sample. The J gene is TRBJ1-1, the V gene TRBV19; TRBD1 is a possible D gene (6 bases). The CDR3 sequence is 15 residues long. Germline V gene sequence: CDR1 LNHDA, CDR2 SQIVND (reference sequence). V was cut by 3 bases and J by 1 base, with 12 bases left in between. This CDR3 reads CASSISGGGNTEAFF. The CDR3 DNA reads as TGTGCCAGTAGTATCTCTGGAGGGGGGAACACTGAAGCTTTCTTT.

V and J are TRBV19 and TRBJ2-5; 7 positions agree with TRBD1. This CDR3 has 15 amino acids. V trimming: 5 bases; J trimming: 0 bases; junction bases outside the gene matches: 6. Germline CDR1 is LNHDA and CDR2 is SQIVND (reference sequence). This chain's CDR3 is CASSLGTDNQETQYF. The CDR3 DNA is TGTGCCAGTAGTCTAGGGACAGACAACCAAGAGACCCAGTACTTC.

The chain carries TRBV19 and TRBJ1-2; 8 bases are a match to TRBD1. CDR1 is LNHDA and CDR2 is SQIVND in the germline V gene (reference sequence). Trimming took 6 bases from V and 1 from J; bases not matched to a gene: 4. The CDR3 is 14 amino acids. The CDR3 spells CASRSTGVNYGYTF. Written as DNA, the CDR3 is TGTGCCAGTAGGTCGACAGGGGTTAACTATGGCTACACCTTC.